The 11 T cell receptor beta chains below were found in one sample sequenced in a study of neurological immune-mediated disorders. TCRdb re-called the 5' RACE reads with MiXCR, one entry per CDR3 protein. Of 85,000 to 110,000 distinct CDR3 sequences in the sample, 10% to 13% were seen once. Noted time point: longitudinal time-point 3. The sample was PBMCs. These receptors all come from a female donor with HTLV-1-associated myelopathy (HAM/TSP).

The sample holds many counts of this clonotype. The chain links TRBV5-1 to TRBJ2-1; TRBD2 matches 9 bases. Trimming at V came to 4 bases and at J to 8 bases, leaving 10 bases not matched to a gene. The CDR3 has 15 residues. The V gene's germline CDR1 is SGHRS and CDR2 YFSETQ. The CDR3 protein is CASSEGLAVGDEQFF. CDR3 DNA sequence: TGCGCCAGCAGCGAGGGACTAGCTGTGGGGGATGAGCAGTTCTTC.

This clonotype appeared many times. The CDR3 DNA reads as TGTGCCAGCTCCCGACGGGTGGATGGTTCACCCCTCCACTTT. Protein: CASSRRVDGSPLHF. The V call is TRBV7-8, the J call TRBJ1-6, with unresolved D. Germline V gene lookup returns CDR1 SGHVS and CDR2 FQNEAQ. V lost 8 bases and J 9 bases, leaving 17 bases between the germline ends. This CDR3 has 14 residues.

This clonotype was counted at least ten times. The V call is TRBV6-5, the J call TRBJ2-1; 8 nucleotides align to TRBD1. This CDR3 is built from 17 residues. The germline V gene encodes CDR1 MNHEY and CDR2 SVGAGI. Unmatched junction bases numbered 6, after V lost 0 bases and J lost 2 bases. CDR3 region: CASSYSRQGFTYNEQFF. CDR3 DNA sequence: TGTGCCAGCAGTTACTCACGACAGGGGTTCACCTACAATGAGCAGTTCTTC.

This clonotype was recorded many times. CDR3 nucleotide sequence: TGTGCCAGCCTGGGGGGGGGGGAAAAACTGTTTTTT. This gives the protein CASLGGGEKLFF. This chain connects TRBV28 to TRBJ1-4, with a tentative D call TRBD1 (5 bases). Trimming shortened V by 8 bases and J by 8 bases, and 12 bases separated the two germline ends. The CDR3 extends over 12 amino acids. The germline V gene encodes CDR1 MDHEN and CDR2 SYDVKM. Full variable domain (remainder filled in from reference TRBV28 and TRBJ1-4): DVKVTQSSRYLVKRTGEKVFLECVQDMDHENMFWYRQDPGLGLRLIYFSYDVKMKEKGDIPEGYSVSREKKERFSLILESASTNQTSMYLCASLGGGEKLFFGSGTQLSVL.

This clonotype showed up many times. The rearrangement uses TRBV12-3 or TRBV12-4 and TRBJ2-1; D is possibly TRBD1 (6 bases). Deletions cut 5 bases from V and 5 bases from J, with 16 bases between. The CDR3 consists of 15 residues. For the CDR3, the DNA is TGTGCCAGCAGTCCCCCGCAGGGGCGCAACAATGAGCAGTTCTTC. Its translation: CASSPPQGRNNEQFF.

In regard to this clonotype: Being one base from a much bigger clone, this may be a read error. The rearrangement links TRBV6-5 to TRBJ1-2; no reliable D call. The length of the CDR3 is 13 residues. V lost 2 bases, J lost 2 bases, and 6 bases lay in between. The germline V gene has CDR1 MNHEY and CDR2 SVGAGI. The CDR3 DNA is TGTGCCAGCAGTTACGCAACCAACTATGGCTACACCTTC. Translation gives CASSYATNYGYTF.

The sample holds many counts of this clonotype. The chain recombines TRBV5-6 with TRBJ2-1; the D gene is possibly TRBD2 (5 bases). Trimming took 1 base from V and 5 from J, leaving 16 bases between them. The CDR3 consists of 16 residues. Germline lookup yields CDR1 SGHDT and CDR2 YYEEEE. DNA of the CDR3: TGTGCCAGCAGCTTGACGACACCTACGAGGGACAATGAGCAGTTCTTC. It is translated as CASSLTTPTRDNEQFF.

The CDR3 loop reads CASSQSLVLAGGSTDTQYF. CDR3 sequence (DNA): TGTGCCAGCAGCCAAAGTCTAGTATTAGCGGGGGGTAGCACAGATACGCAGTATTTT. The V gene is TRBV9, the J gene TRBJ2-3, with 10 positions matching TRBD2. CDR3 length equals 19 residues. Germline values: CDR1 SGDLS, CDR2 YYNGEE. V shed 4 bases, J shed 0 bases, and the junction held 14 bases outside the gene matches. Drawing the rest from reference TRBV9 and TRBJ2-3, the complete variable domain is DSGVTQTPKHLITATGQRVTLRCSPRSGDLSVYWYQQSLDQGLQFLIQYYNGEERAKGNILERFSAQQFPDLHSELNLSSLELGDSALYFCASSQSLVLAGGSTDTQYFGPGTRLTVL.

This clonotype was seen a handful of times. The chain recombines TRBV29-1 with TRBJ1-2; the D gene is possibly TRBD1 (5 bases). The CDR3 length is 15 residues. V was shortened by 7 bases and J by 6 bases, with 24 bases between the two germline ends. Germline V gene sequence: CDR1 SQVTM, CDR2 ANQGSEA. CDR3 coding DNA: TGCAGCGCCCTTAGGGGTCCGGACGGGTTAAATGGCTACACCTTC. Its protein is CSALRGPDGLNGYTF.

With respect to this clonotype: A much larger clone sits a single nucleotide away, making a read error possible. This chain uses TRBV29-1 with TRBJ1-1; D is unresolved. Germline V CDR1 and CDR2: SQVTM, ANQGSEA. The CDR3 extends over 13 amino acids. V lost 8 bases to trimming and J lost 0 bases, with 13 bases between them. The chain's CDR3 is CSSVSWLNTEAFF. DNA for the CDR3: TGCAGCTCCGTGAGCTGGCTGAACACTGAAGCTTTCTTT. The full variable domain, rest sourced from reference TRBV29-1 and TRBJ1-1, is SAVISQKPSRDICQRGTSLTIQCQVDSQVTMMFWYRQQPGQSLTLIATANQGSEATYESGFVIDKFPISRPNLTFSTLTVSNMSPEDSSIYLCSSVSWLNTEAFFGQGTRLTVV.

This clonotype was counted ten times or more. This chain uses TRBV5-5 with TRBJ2-3; 14 nucleotides line up with TRBD2. After removal of 0 bases from V and 1 base from J, the junction contained 1 base not matched to a gene. Germline values: CDR1 SGHKS, CDR2 YYEKEE (reference sequence). The CDR3 is 17 amino acids. CDR3 sequence (DNA): TGTGCCAGCAGCTTGGGACTAGCGGGGGGGCGCACAGATACGCAGTATTTT. Translating gives CASSLGLAGGRTDTQYF.